The sequence of this T cell receptor beta chain was determined in a study of shared clonotypes between healthy human individuals. The study, taken as a whole, reports: Owing to a small donor count, the genetic and exposure-history diversity represented was limited.

This was a deep-level run. The assay was immunoSEQ multiplex PCR, and TCRdb's table has in-frame clones only and misses some. The repertoire holds around 1.1 million clones, approximately 80% seen once, with over 0.8% in the top ten. Donors, without exception, were Caucasian adults residing in Nashville, Tennessee. Trimming removed 4 bases from V and 6 bases from J, with 7 bases in between. The CDR3 extends over 12 amino acids. CDR1 and CDR2 (germline): SNHLY, FYNNEI. This clone was seen a handful of times. Its antigen is not identified. Sequencing input: memory CD4+ T cells from PBMCs. Subset reported: CD45RA-negative fraction. The V and J genes are TRBV2 and TRBJ2-1; weak D call: TRBD2 (6 bases). The origin of this receptor is a man aged 18 to 30 in good health. Some clones in this sample may be carry-over from other donors' samples. The CDR3 DNA is TGTGCCAGCAGTGCGGAGGGCAATGAGCAGTTCTTC. Its protein is CASSAEGNEQFF.